The 15 T cell receptor beta chains given below trace back to one sample, sequenced in a study of beta chain features in type 1 diabetes. Whole-study findings and limits: Among all four CD4+ subsets, Type 1 diabetes patients had TCRB CDR3s that were moderately but significantly shorter.

Expressed TCRB transcripts were sequenced because the isolated RNA had all been reverse transcribed beforehand. Generated by immunoSEQ multiplex PCR, the TCRdb table keeps only in-frame clones and is missing some. The sample lists 680,000 or so clones, roughly 13% occurring once. These TCRs' antigens remain unknown. Sequenced: naive CD4+ T cells from blood. The receptor source for this set is a man aged 18 to 30 with type 1 diabetes.

This clone was seen a handful of times. The chain has TRBV7-2 and TRBJ1-2; maybe TRBD1 (5 bases). V was cut by 2 bases and J by 7 bases, with 14 bases left in between. There are 14 residues in the CDR3. CDR1 is SGHTA and CDR2 is FQGNSA in the germline V gene. The CDR3 DNA is TGTGCCAGCAGCTTACCCATAGGAGGGACTGGCTACACCTTC. As protein: CASSLPIGGTGYTF.

This clone appeared a few times. The chain employs TRBV2 and TRBJ1-6; D ambiguous. The germline V and J ends were trimmed by 0 bases and 13 bases, with 16 bases remaining between them. This CDR3 has 15 amino acids. Germline CDR1 SNHLY, CDR2 FYNNEI. CDR3 loop: CASSEARWLGSPLHF. In DNA, the CDR3 is TGTGCCAGCAGTGAAGCGCGGTGGCTGGGATCCCCCCTCCACTTT.

This clone was recorded a few times. DNA for the CDR3: TGCGCCAGCAGCCAAGGCATGAAGGACAGGAACTATGGCTACACCTTC. Protein: CASSQGMKDRNYGYTF. V is TRBV4-1 and J is TRBJ1-2; 7 nucleotides agree with TRBD1. With 1 base clipped from V and 2 bases from J, the junction kept 7 bases outside the gene matches. This CDR3 has 16 amino acids. CDR1 is MGHRA, CDR2 YSYEKL, per germline.

This clone was picked up a small number of times. The genes are TRBV30 and TRBJ2-2; D gene unclear. This CDR3 has 13 residues. The V end was cut by 0 bases, the J end by 4 bases, with 6 bases between. Germline assignment: CDR1 GTSNPN and CDR2 SVGIG (reference sequence). CDR3 nucleotides: TGTGCCTGGAGTGTAACGGGCACCGGGGAGCTGTTTTTT. This sequence encodes CAWSVTGTGELFF.

There are a few counts of this clone. This chain uses TRBV28 with TRBJ1-2; D ambiguous. CDR3 length equals 14 residues. V lost 6 bases, J lost 4 bases, and 15 bases lay in between. The germline V gene has CDR1 MDHEN and CDR2 SYDVKM. CDR3 in DNA: TGTGCCAGCAGGAGGACCCGTTCGGCCTATGGCTACACCTTC. Its translation is CASRRTRSAYGYTF.

The chain combines TRBV4-1 with TRBJ2-1; D possibly uses TRBD1 or TRBD2 (7 bases each). Trimming removed 2 bases from V and 4 bases from J, with 15 bases in between. The germline V gene has CDR1 MGHRA and CDR2 YSYEKL. The CDR3 sequence is 16 residues long. The CDR3 sequence is CASSQPREGQYNEQFF. CDR3 bases: TGCGCCAGCAGCCAACCAAGGGAGGGACAGTACAATGAGCAGTTCTTC.

In this sample, this clone turned up a few times. This chain links TRBV6-1 with TRBJ1-4; D perhaps matches TRBD1 (5 bases). Trimming removed 5 bases at V and 3 bases at J, with 13 bases between. This CDR3 comprises 15 residues. Germline-derived CDR1 and CDR2 are MNHNS and SASEGT. The CDR3 sequence: CASSPRGGANEKLFF. In nucleotides, the CDR3 is TGTGCCAGCAGTCCCCGGGGAGGGGCTAATGAAAAACTGTTTTTT.

This rearrangement joins TRBV11-2 to TRBJ2-2, with unresolved D. Looked up from germline, CDR1 is SGHAT and CDR2 is FQNNGV. V lost 1 base and J 4 bases, leaving 13 bases between the germline ends. The CDR3 contains 16 residues. This chain's CDR3 is CASSLGASWSTGELFF. The CDR3 DNA follows: TGTGCCAGCAGCTTAGGGGCATCTTGGAGCACCGGGGAGCTGTTTTTT.

V gene TRBV2 combines with J gene TRBJ1-3; D not resolved. CDR1 and CDR2 (germline): SNHLY, FYNNEI. Deletions cut 4 bases from V and 0 bases from J, with 13 bases between. The CDR3 contains 16 residues. This chain's CDR3 is CASSADGMSSGNTIYF. The CDR3 nucleotides are TGTGCCAGCAGTGCAGACGGAATGAGCTCTGGAAACACCATATATTTT.

The chain couples TRBV15 to TRBJ1-3; D is unresolved. V gave up 0 bases and J gave up 12 bases, with 6 bases separating them. Germline CDR1 LNHNV, CDR2 YYDKDF (reference sequence). The CDR3 extends over 11 amino acids. The CDR3 loop reads CATSRDRHIYF. CDR3 DNA: TGTGCCACCAGCAGAGATCGTCACATATATTTT. Looking up the rest from reference TRBV15 and TRBJ1-3 gives the full variable domain: DAMVIQNPRYQVTQFGKPVTLSCSQTLNHNVMYWYQQKSSQAPKLLFHYYDKDFNNEADTPDNFQSRRPNTSFCFLDIRSPGLGDTAMYLCATSRDRHIYFGEGSWLTVV.

The V call is TRBV23-1, the J call TRBJ2-7, with D unresolved. TRBV23-1 is placed among ORFs of uncertain function. The CDR3 spans 15 residues. The germline V and J ends were trimmed by 4 bases and 5 bases, with 18 bases remaining between them. The CDR3 DNA follows: TGCGCCAGCAGTCGCCCCCCCGGCCTGGTCCACGAGCAGTACTTC. This codes for CASSRPPGLVHEQYF.

CDR3: CANLRDRVPSGANVLTF. The CDR3 DNA follows: TGTGCCAACCTCCGGGACAGGGTGCCCTCTGGGGCCAACGTCCTGACTTTC. V is TRBV2 and J is TRBJ2-6; TRBD1 aligns across 9 bases. Germline-derived CDR1 and CDR2 are SNHLY and FYNNEI. The V gene end was trimmed by 10 bases and the J gene end by 0 bases; junction bases not matched to a gene: 10. The CDR3 has 17 amino acids.

The V and J genes are TRBV19 and TRBJ1-5; no clear D. Per germline, CDR1 LNHDA and CDR2 SQIVND (reference sequence). The V gene lost 5 bases and the J gene lost 5 bases, with 7 bases spanning the gap. The CDR3 is 12 amino acids. The CDR3 loop reads CASSLTHQPQHF. The CDR3 region has the DNA TGTGCCAGTAGTCTCACTCATCAGCCCCAGCATTTT.

The gene calls are TRBV28 and TRBJ1-2; D unresolved. The CDR3 runs to 15 residues. Germline V CDR1 and CDR2: MDHEN, SYDVKM. V was trimmed by 1 base and J by 1 base, leaving 10 bases between them. The CDR3 nucleotides are TGTGCCAGCAGTTTATTTGGCAGCCTTAACTATGGCTACACCTTC. This codes for CASSLFGSLNYGYTF.

The rearrangement joins TRBV7-6 to TRBJ2-7, with a possible D match to TRBD2 (5 bases). The CDR3 has 18 amino acids. Germline V gene lookup returns CDR1 SGHVS and CDR2 FNYEAQ. The V end lost 5 bases, the J end lost 2 bases, and 25 bases lay between the germline ends. As DNA, the CDR3 is TGTGCCAGCAGCCGTGAGGGCAGCCAGAGGCTTGGGGCCTACGAGCAGTACTTC. Protein: CASSREGSQRLGAYEQYF.